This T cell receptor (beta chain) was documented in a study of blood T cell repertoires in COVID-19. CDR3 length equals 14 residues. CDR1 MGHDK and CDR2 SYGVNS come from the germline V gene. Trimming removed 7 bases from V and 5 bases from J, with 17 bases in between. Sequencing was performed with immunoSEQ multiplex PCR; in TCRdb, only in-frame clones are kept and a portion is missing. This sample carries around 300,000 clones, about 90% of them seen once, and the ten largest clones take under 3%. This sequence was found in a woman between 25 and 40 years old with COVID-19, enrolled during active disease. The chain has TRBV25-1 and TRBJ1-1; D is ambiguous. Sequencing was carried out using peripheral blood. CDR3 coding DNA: TGTGCCAGCACTGAGGAGGGCCCTCCGACTGAAGCTTTCTTT. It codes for CASTEEGPPTEAFF.